The 20 T cell receptor beta chains reported below all come from one sample, sequenced in a study of monozygotic twins with inflammatory bowel disease. TCRdb re-called the 5' RACE reads and shows each CDR3 protein once, DNA omitted. This sample's table has 440,000 or so distinct CDR3 sequences. Sample: blood. Source of these receptors: a human donor with ulcerative colitis or Crohn's disease, or a healthy co-twin of an affected twin (not recorded which).

This CDR3 is CAIRGDSHNSPLHF. This chain links TRBV10-3 with TRBJ1-6; the TCRdb call, TRBD1, lacks DNA for checking. Per germline, CDR1 ENHRY and CDR2 SYGVKD. The CDR3 totals 14 residues.

This chain links TRBV7-8 with TRBJ1-2. Per the germline V gene, CDR1 is SGHVS and CDR2 is FQNEAQ. The CDR3 has 14 residues. CDR3 region: CASSLDRFTRGYTF.

J is TRBJ1-1 and V is TRBV7-9. Germline-derived CDR1 and CDR2 are SEHNR and FQNEAQ (reference sequence). The CDR3 consists of 16 residues. The CDR3 here is CASSRSGYKGSTEAFF.

The chain is built from TRBV7-2 and TRBJ2-3; as DNA is missing, the TRBD2 call by TCRdb cannot be tested. CDR3 length equals 14 residues. The germline gives CDR1 SGHTA, CDR2 FQGNSA. CDR3 residues: CASSLGGGSDTQYF.

The gene calls are TRBV23-1 and TRBJ2-2; without DNA, the TCRdb call of TRBD2 cannot be checked. TRBV23-1 is labeled an ORF, and its function is uncertain. This CDR3 comprises 19 residues. The CDR3 region is CASSQSWRRAHGNTGELFF.

The rearrangement joins TRBV2 to TRBJ2-1; TCRdb indicates TRBD1, and absent DNA this call remains unverified. CDR1 and CDR2 from the germline V gene are SNHLY and FYNNEI. CDR3 length equals 12 residues. CDR3: CASSGAGHGQFF.

This sequence joins TRBV11-2 and TRBJ2-5; TCRdb proposes TRBD2, but this gene call is untestable without DNA. CDR1 and CDR2 (germline): SGHAT, FQNNGV. The CDR3 contains 16 residues. The CDR3 protein is CASSRAGTRGGRTQYF.

The rearrangement uses TRBV7-2 and TRBJ2-3; there is no DNA to check the TCRdb D call of TRBD2. This CDR3 has 16 amino acids. Germline-derived CDR1 and CDR2 are SGHTA and FQGNSA. The CDR3 sequence is CASSLDFLPTDYTQYF.

This chain links TRBV9 with TRBJ2-3; there is no DNA to check the TCRdb D call of TRBD2. Germline CDR1 SGDLS, CDR2 YYNGEE. This CDR3 contains 13 residues. The CDR3 sequence is CASSGEGTDTQYF.

The genes are TRBV28 and TRBJ2-3; TCRdb proposes TRBD2, but this gene call is untestable without DNA. The CDR3 totals 14 residues. The germline gives CDR1 MDHEN, CDR2 SYDVKM. The CDR3 sequence: CASRAGTSVDTQYF.

V and J are TRBV5-1 and TRBJ2-3; no DNA is available, so the TRBD2 call from TCRdb remains unchecked. CDR1 SGHRS and CDR2 YFSETQ come from the germline V gene. The CDR3 consists of 16 residues. The CDR3 region is CASSFGLAGGADTQYF.

V usage is TRBV18 and J usage is TRBJ1-3. The germline gives CDR1 KGHSH, CDR2 LQKENI. The CDR3 is 16 residues long. CDR3 protein: CASSPQRVTSGNTIYF.

The gene calls are TRBV4-1 and TRBJ2-3. The CDR3 covers 15 residues. Germline V gene sequence: CDR1 MGHRA, CDR2 YSYEKL. This CDR3 is CASSQLSTATDTQYF.

This chain joins TRBV20-1 and TRBJ2-1; with no DNA, the TCRdb D assignment of TRBD2 cannot be verified. The length of the CDR3 is 15 residues. Germline V lookup: CDR1 DFQATT, CDR2 SNEGSKA (reference sequence). The CDR3 reads CSARGSGGVLNEQFF.

This rearrangement joins TRBV10-3 to TRBJ2-7; TCRdb's D call, TRBD1, is unchecked because there is no DNA. CDR3 length equals 13 residues. Germline CDR1 ENHRY, CDR2 SYGVKD. CDR3 sequence reads: CAISESSLDEQYF.

The V gene is TRBV6-1, the J gene TRBJ1-5; the D call from TCRdb, TRBD1, cannot be confirmed without DNA. This CDR3 spans 14 amino acids. Germline V gene sequence: CDR1 MNHNS, CDR2 SASEGT. CDR3 amino acids: CASSQSDRRQPQHF.

The chain links TRBV11-2 to TRBJ2-1. CDR1 is SGHAT and CDR2 is FQNNGV in the germline V gene. CDR3 size: 15 residues. The CDR3 loop is CASSSLRGESNEQFF. Filled out from reference TRBV11-2 and TRBJ2-1, the complete variable domain reads EAGVAQSPRYKIIEKRQSVAFWCNPISGHATLYWYQQILGQGPKLLIQFQNNGVVDDSQLPKDRFSAERLKGVDSTLKIQPAKLEDSAVYLCASSSLRGESNEQFFGPGTRLTVL.

This chain connects TRBV3-1 to TRBJ2-2. Germline V lookup: CDR1 LGHDT, CDR2 YNNKEL (reference sequence). This CDR3 region has 15 residues. The CDR3 reads CASSPQQTNTGELFF.

CDR3 amino acids: CASRDGTGSNQPQHF. This chain uses TRBV7-9 with TRBJ1-5; TCRdb's assignment of TRBD1 cannot be checked, as there is no DNA. There are 15 residues in the CDR3. Germline values: CDR1 SEHNR, CDR2 FQNEAQ (reference sequence). Combining the CDR3 with reference TRBV7-9 and TRBJ1-5 gives the whole variable domain DTGVSQNPRHKITKRGQNVTFRCDPISEHNRLYWYRQTLGQGPEFLTYFQNEAQLEKSRLLSDRFSAERPKGSFSTLEIQRTEQGDSAMYLCASRDGTGSNQPQHFGDGTRLSIL.

This CDR3 reads CASSSLGTVSYNEQFF. The chain has TRBV6-2 or TRBV6-3 and TRBJ2-1; without DNA, the TCRdb call of TRBD1 cannot be checked. The CDR3 spans 16 residues. Per the germline V gene, CDR1 is MNHEY and CDR2 is SVGEGT.